This TCR beta chain was retrieved from a study of T cells in tuberculosis (dated 2018 in TCRdb). A note on the overall study: To characterize T cells specific for the mycobacterial lipid antigen glucose monomycolate (GMM), the study used CD1B tetramers together with high-throughput TCR immunosequencing. With ten people per group, a South African clinical cohort compared IGRA-negative adolescents, IGRA-positive adolescents with latent tuberculosis, and adults with active tuberculosis.

To note about this clone: The antigen this receptor binds is unknown. Base qualities are not provided; no much larger clone lies one nucleotide away.

The germline V gene gives CDR1 as SNHLY and CDR2 as FYNNEI. The V and J ends are trimmed by 1 base and 0 bases, leaving 21 bases between them. Including cysteine and phenylalanine, the CDR3 has 19 amino acids. The DNA shown is the 57-base CDR3, in frame from base 1. The full study reports these points: Smaller NN-distances were partly driven by shorter CDR3-alpha lengths in active tuberculosis patients, and statistical significance was not reached for the TCR-beta difference. Compared with IGRA-negative controls, TCR-alpha repertoires from active tuberculosis had smaller mean NN-distances to GMM-specific TCRs, which suggests that these TCRs underwent clonal expansion. With the diverse GMM-specific repertoire as input, a classifier achieved 87% accuracy (AUROC about 0.9), whereas GEM motif frequencies as input gave 60% to 70% accuracy. Clinical samples were selected based on the availability of cryopreserved specimens, with adults included as active tuberculosis cases and adolescents included as controls.

The immunoSEQ multiplex PCR assay was used to generate TCR libraries, with TCR-beta and/or TCR-alpha/delta assays applied to each sample. The Illumina high-throughput platform was used to sequence the amplified TCR libraries. Turning to the authors' computational methods: Clustering and dimensionality reduction relied on pairwise TCRdist distances among GMM-specific receptors from T cells that were either sorted ex vivo or expanded in vitro. Each clinical repertoire was scored by mean NN-distance, the average TCRdist to the nearest 10% of tetramer-positive reference sequences. GEM TCR motif frequency was calculated as the fraction of unique TCRs that matched known GEM sequences in V/J usage and CDR3 length. Active tuberculosis was classified by linear discriminant analysis with leave-one-out cross-validation, implemented in scikit-learn. TCRdb provides this immuneACCESS table in a form limited to in-frame rearrangements. Some clones are lacking; in checked studies, under half of them reflect an unresolved V gene, and why the rest are absent is not known. The V and J calls and clone size were taken over from that table, and D and trimming were inferred from the DNA. For this sample there are about 25,000 clones; over 95% appear just once. About 9.8% of the sample is held by the ten biggest clonotypes.

At study entry, adolescents were screened for latent tuberculosis infection by tuberculin skin test and QuantiFERON-TB GOLD In-Tube IGRA. Unsorted cryopreserved PBMC were immunosequenced, covering on average around 100,000 T cells per clinical donor. Eleven high schools in the Worcester region of the Western Cape, South Africa, served as enrollment sites for adolescents aged 12 to 18 years. Some 10 M. tuberculosis-infected and ten uninfected adolescents were selected with matching for age and sex. Adolescent PBMC were isolated from freshly drawn heparinized blood by density centrifugation and cryopreserved.

The chain was built from TRBV2 and TRBJ2-5; possibly the D gene is TRBD1, per 6 matching bases. The sequence was obtained from a donor aged 10-29 years with latent tuberculosis or without tuberculosis infection. The sequenced sample consisted of PBMCs. The DNA sequence is as follows: TGTGCCAGCAGTGAAGGGACAGCGGAGGTCTTCTGGTACCAAGAGACCCAGTACTTC. It translates to CASSEGTAEVFWYQETQYF.